This is a list of T cell receptor beta chains from one sample in a study of cytomegalovirus exposure and HLA in healthy donors. Measured with immunoSEQ multiplex PCR; TCRdb has only the in-frame clones, and not every one. The table lists about 130,000 clones, around 94% of them singletons. The sequenced material came from PBMCs. The receptors originated from a woman aged 18-29 years in good health and CMV-seronegative. CDR3s include the opening cysteine and the closing phenylalanine or tryptophan. The order of the fields is V gene, clone size, D gene, J gene, CDR3 DNA, CDR3 protein. The D gene is left open where the match is weak. A clone size is listed for some rows: how often the clone was seen (once, few, many), or a class if it is expanded.

TRBV7-9,once,-,TRBJ2-1,TGTGCCAGCAGCTTAGTGCCAGGGCGATACAATGAGCAGTTCTTC,CASSLVPGRYNEQFF
TRBV28,-,-,TRBJ2-2,TGTGCCAGCAGTTTAGGCCCACAGAGTTACACCGGGGAGCTGTTTTTT,CASSLGPQSYTGELFF
TRBV6-5,once,TRBD1,TRBJ1-2,TGTGCCAGCACCACTAGGACAGGGAGTCATGGCTACACCTTC,CASTTRTGSHGYTF
TRBV9,-,TRBD2,TRBJ2-3,TGTGCCAGCAGCGTACGACCTAGCGGACGCACAGATACGCAGTATTTT,CASSVRPSGRTDTQYF
TRBV4-1,-,-,TRBJ1-2,TGCGCCAGCAGCCAAGAACCTCTCGCGGGGGGCTACACCTTC,CASSQEPLAGGYTF
TRBV5-1,-,-,TRBJ2-1,TGCGCCAGCAGCTCGACGACAGGCCAGCTTCCCTACAATGAGCAGTTCTTC,CASSSTTGQLPYNEQFF
TRBV9,-,TRBD1,TRBJ1-1,TGTGCCAGCAGCGTAAGCGGGGACAGGGGGAACACTGAAGCTTTCTTT,CASSVSGDRGNTEAFF
TRBV7-2,-,-,TRBJ2-3,TGTGCCAGCAGCTTGAGGGCTAGCCGAAGCACAGATACGCAGTATTTT,CASSLRASRSTDTQYF
TRBV19,-,-,TRBJ2-2,TGTGCCAGTAGTCCCGCGGCCACCGGGGAGCTGTTTTTT,CASSPAATGELFF
TRBV5-1,-,TRBD1,TRBJ1-1,TGCGCCAGCAGCTTGGCAGGGGGAGCCCAACACGTAAACACTGAAGCTTTCTTT,CASSLAGGAQHVNTEAFF
TRBV13,-,-,TRBJ2-3,TGTGCCAGCAGCACTAGGACAGATACGCAGTATTTT,CASSTRTDTQYF
TRBV29-1,-,TRBD1,TRBJ2-7,TGCAGCGTGAGGACAGGGACCTACGAGCAGTACTTC,CSVRTGTYEQYF
TRBV28,-,TRBD1,TRBJ1-4,TGTGCCAGCAGGACGACAGGGAAGCATGAAAAACTGTTTTTT,CASRTTGKHEKLFF
TRBV28,few,TRBD1,TRBJ1-3,TGTGCCAGCAGCCAGACAGGGACCACCGGGAACACCATATATTTT,CASSQTGTTGNTIYF
TRBV5-1,-,TRBD1,TRBJ2-2,TGCGCCAGCAGAGGCGTCCAGGGGGCCGGGGAGCTGTTTTTT,CASRGVQGAGELFF
TRBV6-5,-,-,TRBJ1-3,TGTGCCAGCAGTCGTTCCCGGGGTACTGGAAACACCATATATTTT,CASSRSRGTGNTIYF
TRBV6-6,-,-,TRBJ2-7,TGTGCCAGCAGCTTCCCTCGAATAGACGAGCAGTACTTC,CASSFPRIDEQYF
TRBV7-8,-,TRBD1,TRBJ2-2,TGTGCCAGCAGCTGGGACAGGTCGGTGTCCGGGGAGCTGTTTTTT,CASSWDRSVSGELFF
TRBV6-1,-,TRBD1,TRBJ2-3,TGTGCCAGCAGGGGGGGACAGGACCCAGATACGCAGTATTTT,CASRGGQDPDTQYF
TRBV10-1,-,TRBD2,TRBJ2-1,TGCGCCAGCTCCGCTAGCGGGGGCTACAATGAGCAGTTCTTC,CASSASGGYNEQFF